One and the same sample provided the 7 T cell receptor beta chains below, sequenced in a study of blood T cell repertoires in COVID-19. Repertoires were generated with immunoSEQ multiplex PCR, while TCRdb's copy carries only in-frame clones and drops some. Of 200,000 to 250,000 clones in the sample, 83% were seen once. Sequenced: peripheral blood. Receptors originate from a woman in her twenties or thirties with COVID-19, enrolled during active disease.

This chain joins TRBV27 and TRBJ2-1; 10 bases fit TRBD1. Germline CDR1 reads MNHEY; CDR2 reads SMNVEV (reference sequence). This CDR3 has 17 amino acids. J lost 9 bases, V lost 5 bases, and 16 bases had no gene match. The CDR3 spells CASSPFGGTGVLGEQFF. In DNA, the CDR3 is TGTGCCAGCAGTCCCTTTGGCGGGACAGGGGTATTGGGTGAGCAGTTCTTC.

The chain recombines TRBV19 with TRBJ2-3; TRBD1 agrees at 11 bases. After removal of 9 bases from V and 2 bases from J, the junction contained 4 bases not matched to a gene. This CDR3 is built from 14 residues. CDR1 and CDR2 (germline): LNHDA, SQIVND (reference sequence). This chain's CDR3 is CASRDRGYTDTQYF. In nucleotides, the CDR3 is TGTGCCAGCAGGGACAGGGGGTACACAGATACGCAGTATTTT.

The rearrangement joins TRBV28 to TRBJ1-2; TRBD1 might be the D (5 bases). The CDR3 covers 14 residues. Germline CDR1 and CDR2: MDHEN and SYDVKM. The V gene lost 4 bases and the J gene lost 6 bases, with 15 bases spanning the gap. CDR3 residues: CASSSPTETHGYTF. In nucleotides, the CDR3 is TGTGCCAGCAGTTCGCCGACAGAGACCCATGGCTACACCTTC.

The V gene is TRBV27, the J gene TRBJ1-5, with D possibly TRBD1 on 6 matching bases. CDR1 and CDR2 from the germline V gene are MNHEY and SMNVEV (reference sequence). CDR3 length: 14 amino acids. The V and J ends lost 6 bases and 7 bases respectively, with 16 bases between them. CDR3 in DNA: TGTGCCAGCAGACGTACAGGGTTGGGGCAGCCCCAGCATTTT. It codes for CASRRTGLGQPQHF.

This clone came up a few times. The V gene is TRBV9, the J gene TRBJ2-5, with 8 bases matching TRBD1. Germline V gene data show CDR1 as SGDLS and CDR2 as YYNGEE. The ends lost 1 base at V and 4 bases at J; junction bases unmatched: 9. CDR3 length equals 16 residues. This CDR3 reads CASSVKQGGNGETQYF. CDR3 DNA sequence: TGTGCCAGCAGCGTAAAACAGGGGGGTAATGGAGAGACCCAGTACTTC.

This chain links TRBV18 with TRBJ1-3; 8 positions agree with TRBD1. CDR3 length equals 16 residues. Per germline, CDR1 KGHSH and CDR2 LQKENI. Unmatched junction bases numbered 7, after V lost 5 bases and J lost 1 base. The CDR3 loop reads CASSLAGGWSGNTIYF. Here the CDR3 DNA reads TGTGCCAGCTCATTGGCAGGGGGCTGGTCTGGAAACACCATATATTTT. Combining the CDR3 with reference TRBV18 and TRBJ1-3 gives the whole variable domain NAGVMQNPRHLVRRRGQEARLRCSPMKGHSHVYWYRQLPEEGLKFMVYLQKENIIDESGMPKERFSAEFPKEGPSILRIQQVVRGDSAAYFCASSLAGGWSGNTIYFGEGSWLTVV.

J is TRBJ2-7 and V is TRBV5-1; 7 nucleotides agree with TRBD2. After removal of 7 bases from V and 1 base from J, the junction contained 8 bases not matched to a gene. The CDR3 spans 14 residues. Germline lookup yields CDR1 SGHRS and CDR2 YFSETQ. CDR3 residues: CASGPGGGSYEQYF. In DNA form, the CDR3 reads TGCGCCAGCGGCCCTGGGGGGGGGTCCTACGAGCAGTACTTC.